One T cell receptor (beta chain) is described in this entry. No cognate antigen has been identified for it. Within one base of it there is no much larger clone, and no base qualities were kept. The data are from a study of OX40 agonist ivuxolimab in advanced cancers. Broadly, across the study: The costimulatory receptor OX40 (CD134) was targeted by ivuxolimab, a fully human IgG2 agonistic monoclonal antibody. Intravenous ivuxolimab was administered to patients every 2 weeks at six dose levels: 0.01, 0.1, 0.3, 1.5, 3 and 10 mg/kg. Among the approximately 54 dose-escalation patients, 19 had hepatocellular carcinoma, roughly 15 melanoma, 9 renal cell carcinoma and 9 head and neck cancer. Patients were allowed to have had prior anti-PD-1, anti-PD-L1 or anti-CTLA-4 therapy, and around 40% of the dose-escalation patients had previously received checkpoint inhibitors. Peripheral TCRbeta sequencing was intended to test whether TCR sequence diversity was altered and clonal T-cell expansion was caused by ivuxolimab. In the dose-escalation cohort, 75% to 90% of patients were male, and the mean age was 60 years with a range of about 23 to 79. Partial responses occurred in three dose-escalation patients: two with cutaneous melanoma and one with hepatocellular carcinoma. The paper reports the monotherapy dose-escalation portion (N of about 47 patients) of the phase I ivuxolimab trial.

The investigation overall reported the following: In the 0.1-3.0 mg/kg groups, partial responders were among the patients with the lowest normalized peripheral clonal expansion, particularly in CD8+ T cells. The antigen specificity of the peripheral T cells that underwent clonal expansion was not determined. After ivuxolimab, more expanded clones were found on average in CD8+ T cells than in CD4+ T cells. Low levels of normalized T-cell clonal expansion were also seen in some patients who did not respond. At doses of 0.1 to 3.0 mg/kg, clonal expansion of both CD4+ and CD8+ blood T cells was observed from baseline to week 6.

The junction carries 13 bases between V and J, which are trimmed by 3 bases and 4 bases respectively. The CDR3 contains 15 residues, cysteine and phenylalanine counted. The read is trimmed to its CDR3 DNA, 45 bases read in frame from base 1. The CDR1 and CDR2 encoded by the germline V gene are MDHEN and SYDVKM. For sequencing of the TCRbeta CDR3 region, genomic DNA was extracted from the sorted cells. The immunoSEQ Assay was used for sequencing of TCRbeta CDR3 regions. The table was pulled from immuneACCESS by TCRdb, which kept in-frame rearrangements only. Such tables lose some clones; where checked, under half of the loss comes from unresolved V genes, and the rest has no known cause. The sample yields roughly 79,000 clones; around 83% were counted once. The top ten clonotypes cover 17% of the sample. Patients with autoimmune disease history or receiving systemic immunosuppression were excluded from the trial. Peripheral blood for TCR sequencing was drawn from every dose cohort at baseline, at cycle 4 day 1 and at cycle 7 day 1. Samples came from an open-label, multicenter, first-in-human phase I dose-escalation trial of ivuxolimab. The trial enrolled adults with locally advanced or metastatic head and neck squamous cell, hepatocellular, melanoma or renal cell carcinoma. Before TCR sequencing, CD4+ T cells and CD8+ T cells from peripheral blood were sorted into separate populations.

This clonotype was sampled from an adult with an advanced solid tumor such as melanoma, head and neck, liver or kidney cancer. Sequenced material: CD4+ or CD8+ T cells sorted from blood, taken in a trial of the OX40 agonist ivuxolimab. This receptor chain uses TRBV28 and TRBJ1-5; tentative D gene TRBD1, with 6 bases matching. Here the CDR3 is given as CASSFGGLGNQPQHF. The nucleotides are TGTGCCAGCAGTTTCGGGGGCTTGGGAAATCAGCCCCAGCATTTT. With all but the CDR3 taken from the reference TRBV28 and TRBJ1-5 genes, the full variable domain is: DVKVTQSSRYLVKRTGEKVFLECVQDMDHENMFWYRQDPGLGLRLIYFSYDVKMKEKGDIPEGYSVSREKKERFSLILESASTNQTSMYLCASSFGGLGNQPQHFGDGTRLSIL.